Shown below are 26 T cell receptor beta chains from a single sample sequenced in a study of identifying expanded T cells in peripheral blood. The data were produced by immunoSEQ multiplex PCR, yet TCRdb's version contains in-frame clones alone and is incomplete. Of about 110,000 clones in the sample, more than 85% were seen once. The sample consisted of blood. These receptors originate from a person aged 18-70 years in good health.

The V and J genes are TRBV10-3 and TRBJ1-3; a weak D match, TRBD1 (5 bases). The CDR3 spans 14 residues. CDR1 is ENHRY and CDR2 is SYGVKD in the germline V gene. V was pared by 6 bases and J by 0 bases, with 9 bases between. CDR3 sequence (DNA): TGTGCCATCAGACCGGGGGACTCTGGAAACACCATATATTTT. Translating it yields CAIRPGDSGNTIYF.

V gene TRBV11-2 combines with J gene TRBJ2-2; D not resolved. The CDR3 length is 13 residues. V shed 4 bases and J shed 2 bases, with 5 bases lying between them. Germline loops: CDR1 SGHAT, CDR2 FQNNGV. The CDR3 is CASSYLNTGELFF. The CDR3 coding sequence is TGTGCCAGCAGCTACCTTAACACCGGGGAGCTGTTTTTT.

The rearrangement uses TRBV5-1 and TRBJ2-5; 12 bases agree with TRBD2. The CDR3 covers 16 residues. The germline V gene has CDR1 SGHRS and CDR2 YFSETQ. Trimming at V came to 2 bases and at J to 2 bases, leaving 4 bases not matched to a gene. CDR3 protein: CASSFGTSGWQETQYF. The CDR3 bases are TGCGCCAGCAGCTTTGGGACTAGCGGGTGGCAAGAGACCCAGTACTTC.

V usage is TRBV10-2 and J usage is TRBJ1-1; D is unclear. This CDR3 has 13 residues. Germline CDR1 is WSHSY and CDR2 is SAAADI. With 8 bases removed from V and 4 bases from J, the gap between germline ends came to 14 bases. The DNA for the CDR3 is TGCGCCAGCGCCAAGGACGTACTCACTGAAGCTTTCTTT. Its translation: CASAKDVLTEAFF.

The chain carries TRBV5-4 and TRBJ2-2; D not certain. Between the trimmed V and J ends, which lost 1 base and 4 bases, there was a span of 5 bases. Germline assignment: CDR1 SGHNT and CDR2 YYREEE (reference sequence). The CDR3 consists of 13 residues. This chain's CDR3 is CASSLTVTGELFF. In nucleotides, the CDR3 is TGTGCCAGCAGCTTGACGGTCACCGGGGAGCTGTTTTTT.

The chain has TRBV27 and TRBJ2-3; 8 bases are a match to TRBD2. The CDR3 covers 12 residues. Per germline, CDR1 MNHEY and CDR2 SMNVEV (reference sequence). Trimming removed 6 bases from V and 13 bases from J; junction bases left unmatched: 9. CDR3 residues: CASSSGTRGKYF. In DNA, the CDR3 is TGTGCCAGCAGCTCCGGGACTAGGGGGAAGTATTTT.

The chain uses TRBV2 and TRBJ1-2; TRBD1 aligns across 8 bases. The CDR3 covers 14 residues. CDR1 SNHLY and CDR2 FYNNEI come from the germline V gene. J was trimmed by 3 bases and V by 6 bases; bases with no gene match: 6. The CDR3 loop reads CASRWTGLDYGYTF. As DNA, the CDR3 is TGTGCCAGCAGGTGGACAGGGCTAGACTATGGCTACACCTTC.

CDR3 DNA sequence: TGTGCCAGTAGTATCAGGCAGGGGCAGACCCAGTACTTC. This sequence encodes CASSIRQGQTQYF. V usage is TRBV19 and J usage is TRBJ2-5; TRBD1 might be the D (6 bases). This CDR3 has 13 residues. Germline V gene lookup returns CDR1 LNHDA and CDR2 SQIVND (reference sequence). Trimming removed 3 bases from V and 6 bases from J, with 11 bases in between. The full variable domain, with the rest looked up from reference TRBV19 and TRBJ2-5, is DGGITQSPKYLFRKEGQNVTLSCEQNLNHDAMYWYRQDPGQGLRLIYYSQIVNDFQKGDIAEGYSVSREKKESFPLTVTSAQKNPTAFYLCASSIRQGQTQYFGPGTRLLVL.

The chain links TRBV7-2 to TRBJ2-7, with unresolved D. The CDR3 contains 13 residues. CDR1 SGHTA and CDR2 FQGNSA come from the germline V gene. Deletions cut 0 bases from V and 3 bases from J, with 6 bases between. For the CDR3, the DNA is TGTGCCAGCAGCTTAGCAGTAAGCTACGAGCAGTACTTC. Translating gives CASSLAVSYEQYF. The full variable domain, rest sourced from reference TRBV7-2 and TRBJ2-7, is GAGVSQSPSNKVTEKGKDVELRCDPISGHTALYWYRQSLGQGLEFLIYFQGNSAPDKSGLPSDRFSAERTGGSVSTLTIQRTQQEDSAVYLCASSLAVSYEQYFGPGTRLTVT.

The chain couples TRBV28 to TRBJ1-1; D gene ambiguous. V lost 6 bases to trimming and J lost 0 bases, with 11 bases between them. Germline CDR1 reads MDHEN; CDR2 reads SYDVKM. The CDR3 runs to 14 residues. CDR3 protein: CASSLRAMNTEAFF. CDR3 bases: TGTGCCAGCAGCTTACGGGCGATGAACACTGAAGCTTTCTTT.

This clone is a singleton in its sample. The chain combines TRBV27 with TRBJ2-7; D may correspond to TRBD1 or TRBD2 (5 bases each). V was clipped by 3 bases and J by 6 bases, with 12 bases between them. The germline V gene has CDR1 MNHEY and CDR2 SMNVEV (reference sequence). This CDR3 contains 13 residues. CDR3 protein: CASSFHGGGEQYF. The CDR3 coding sequence is TGTGCCAGCAGTTTCCACGGTGGGGGCGAGCAGTACTTC.

J is TRBJ2-2 and V is TRBV14; D is perhaps TRBD1 (5 bases). Germline assignment: CDR1 SGHDN and CDR2 FVKESK. V dropped 1 base and J dropped 1 base, with 7 bases sitting between them. CDR3 size: 15 residues. CDR3 nucleotides: TGTGCCAGCAGCCAAGCCAGGGAGAACACCGGGGAGCTGTTTTTT. It specifies CASSQARENTGELFF.

This clone was detected once. The chain employs TRBV6-1 and TRBJ1-6, with TRBD1 matching over 9 bases. V shed 6 bases and J 6 bases; nucleotides not matched to a gene: 6. Per the germline V gene, CDR1 is MNHNS and CDR2 is SASEGT. The length of the CDR3 is 15 residues. CDR3 bases: TGTGCCAGCAGAGAGGGACAGGGCCTTAATTCACCCCTCCACTTT. The encoded protein is CASREGQGLNSPLHF.

This clone appeared a single time. In DNA form, the CDR3 reads TGTGCCATCAGCTCCACAGGGTCAGACCAAAGACAGCCCCAGCATTTT. Residues: CAISSTGSDQRQPQHF. This chain joins TRBV10-3 and TRBJ1-5, with D possibly matching TRBD1 (6 bases). Trimming took 6 bases from V and 7 from J, leaving 22 bases between them. Germline V gene sequence: CDR1 ENHRY, CDR2 SYGVKD. The CDR3 contains 16 residues.

The genes are TRBV6-6 and TRBJ2-7; TRBD1 matches at 10 bases. CDR1 is MNHNY, CDR2 SVGAGI, per germline (reference sequence). Trimming removed 6 bases from V and 6 bases from J; junction bases left unmatched: 11. This CDR3 has 15 amino acids. The CDR3 DNA sequence: TGTGCCAGCAGCCAAACCCGCGGGACAGGGGTCGAGCAGTACTTC. Its protein product is CASSQTRGTGVEQYF.

J is TRBJ2-5 and V is TRBV27; D tentatively reads TRBD1 or TRBD2 (5 bases each). V was clipped by 0 bases and J by 2 bases, with 16 bases between them. The CDR3 loop spans 17 amino acids. Germline V gives CDR1 MNHEY, CDR2 SMNVEV (reference sequence). CDR3 residues: CASSLSAQGVPQETQYF. In nucleotides, the CDR3 is TGTGCCAGCAGTTTATCGGCCCAGGGAGTTCCTCAAGAGACCCAGTACTTC.

The V gene is TRBV6-1, the J gene TRBJ1-2; 8 bases map to TRBD1. This CDR3 spans 14 amino acids. V dropped 8 bases and J dropped 2; count of bases not matched to a gene: 7. CDR1 is MNHNS, CDR2 SASEGT, per germline. Here the CDR3 DNA reads TGTGCCAGCGCCGGAGGACAGGGAAACTATGGCTACACCTTC. Encoded protein: CASAGGQGNYGYTF.

The chain has TRBV5-1 and TRBJ2-3; D may match TRBD1 or TRBD2 (5 bases each). Trimming removed 0 bases from V and 5 bases from J, with 10 bases in between. Germline values: CDR1 SGHRS, CDR2 YFSETQ. The CDR3 extends over 14 amino acids. The CDR3 region has the DNA TGCGCCAGCAGCTTGGGAGGGGTCCGAGATACGCAGTATTTT. Translated: CASSLGGVRDTQYF.

The chain joins TRBV4-3 to TRBJ2-5, with 10 bases matching TRBD1. The CDR3 consists of 18 residues. Germline CDR1 reads LGHNA; CDR2 reads YSLEER. V dropped 3 bases and J dropped 0; count of bases not matched to a gene: 10. The CDR3 reads CASSHDLPGQGYQETQYF. The CDR3 DNA is TGCGCCAGCAGCCATGATCTGCCGGGACAGGGGTACCAAGAGACCCAGTACTTC.

The V gene is TRBV6-6, the J gene TRBJ1-6, with D possibly matching TRBD1 (6 bases). This CDR3 has 12 residues. Trimming cost V 6 bases and J 9 bases, with 9 bases left between them. The germline V gene has CDR1 MNHNY and CDR2 SVGAGI (reference sequence). The CDR3 DNA sequence: TGTGCCAGCAGGACAGGTTCTTCACCCCTCCACTTT. The encoded protein is CASRTGSSPLHF.

This chain uses TRBV19 with TRBJ2-1; D unresolved. V shed 5 bases and J shed 10 bases, with 9 bases lying between them. This CDR3 region has 11 residues. Germline V gene sequence: CDR1 LNHDA, CDR2 SQIVND (reference sequence). The CDR3 DNA reads as TGTGCCAGTAGTTGGATGGGAGAGCAGTTCTTC. Protein product: CASSWMGEQFF.

The V call is TRBV6-1, the J call TRBJ2-3; 9 bases map to TRBD1. V lost 5 bases and J lost 2; bases outside the gene matches: 5. The germline V gene has CDR1 MNHNS and CDR2 SASEGT. This CDR3 has 15 residues. The CDR3 is CASSTGQGHTDTQYF. CDR3 coding DNA: TGTGCCAGCAGTACGGGACAGGGCCACACAGATACGCAGTATTTT.

The chain joins TRBV29-1 to TRBJ2-1, with 8 bases identical to TRBD1. V shed 0 bases, J shed 5 bases, and the junction held 3 bases outside the gene matches. From germline, CDR1 is SQVTM and CDR2 ANQGSEA. There are 14 residues in the CDR3. The CDR3 spells CSVEDGQGDNEQFF. The CDR3 DNA sequence: TGCAGCGTTGAAGATGGACAGGGCGACAATGAGCAGTTCTTC.

A single count supports this clone. The rearrangement links TRBV5-6 to TRBJ1-4, with D unresolved. Trimming stripped 7 bases from V and 10 bases from J, with 14 bases between. Germline V CDR1 and CDR2: SGHDT, YYEEEE. CDR3 length equals 12 residues. The CDR3 bases are TGTGCCAGCGCCCAATATAAAGGAAAACTGTTTTTT. It translates to CASAQYKGKLFF.

This clone came up a few times. The chain recombines TRBV5-1 with TRBJ1-2; 10 positions agree with TRBD1. Germline CDR1 SGHRS, CDR2 YFSETQ. The CDR3 sequence is 14 residues long. V lost 0 bases to trimming and J lost 8 bases; unmatched junction nucleotides: 4. The CDR3 nucleotides are TGCGCCAGCAGCTTGGGACAGGGGGCAAGAGGCTACACCTTC. This sequence encodes CASSLGQGARGYTF.

The chain links TRBV27 to TRBJ2-5; 8 nucleotides agree with TRBD1. Trimming at V came to 6 bases and at J to 5 bases, leaving 8 bases not matched to a gene. This CDR3 has 14 amino acids. From germline, CDR1 is MNHEY and CDR2 SMNVEV (reference sequence). CDR3 sequence reads: CASSLKTGAETQYF. CDR3 DNA: TGTGCCAGCAGCCTTAAGACAGGGGCGGAGACCCAGTACTTC.